This note documents a single TCR beta chain sequence. This specimen belongs to a study of T cell responses to AZD1222 COVID-19 vaccine. CDR1 and CDR2 (germline): LNHDA, SQIVND (reference sequence). This CDR3 is 16 amino acids long. V gave up 5 bases and J gave up 7 bases, with 20 bases separating them. Here immunoSEQ multiplex PCR was the method, and the copy in TCRdb shows in-frame clones only, minus some. The data hold about 67,000 clones, with around 84% observed a single time. J is TRBJ1-4 and V is TRBV19; D may be TRBD1 (5 bases). The receptor's source is an adult in good health. The source material was peripheral blood, sampled on day 0 of AZD1222 vaccination. The CDR3 DNA follows: TGTGCCAGTAGTGGCACCAGGGTTTTGCTCGGTGAAAAACTGTTTTTT. Encoded protein: CASSGTRVLLGEKLFF.